This T cell receptor beta chain was obtained from a study of blood T cell repertoires in COVID-19. Study background: The study drew acute and convalescent COVID-19 samples from the United States, Italy and Spain.

TCRdb's copy holds only in-frame clones and misses some; the assay was immunoSEQ multiplex PCR. The table lists 150,000 or so clones, over 65% of them singletons. V lost 5 bases and J 3 bases, leaving 11 bases between the germline ends. The CDR3 totals 13 residues. Germline CDR1 MNHEY, CDR2 SMNVEV (reference sequence). The sequence was obtained from a woman aged 80 or older with active or convalescent COVID-19. The chain couples TRBV27 to TRBJ2-7; tentatively, D is TRBD2 (6 bases). Sample: peripheral blood. CDR3 residues: CASSAGTYYEQYF. The CDR3 region has the DNA TGTGCCAGCAGTGCGGGGACCTACTACGAGCAGTACTTC.